Listed below are T cell receptor beta chains from one sample, sequenced in a study of blood T cell repertoires in COVID-19. Profiling relied on immunoSEQ multiplex PCR, and the TCRdb table lists in-frame clones only, not all of them. The sample comprises a few hundred thousand clones, over 80% of which are singletons, and approximately 9% rests with the top ten. Sequencing used PBMCs or T cells enriched from blood (not recorded which). The receptors were gathered from a young woman who had recovered from COVID-19. CDR3s include the opening cysteine and the closing phenylalanine or tryptophan. The D gene is left open where the match is weak. Clone size, where shown, is once, few, many, or a class for clones that have expanded.

CDR3 protein: CASSFGAGNNQPQHF
CDR3 DNA: TGTGCCAGCAGTTTCGGTGCAGGGAACAATCAGCCCCAGCATTTT
J gene: TRBJ1-5
V gene: TRBV28
D gene: .
clone size: .

CDR3 protein: CASSVSFSPRGEQYF
CDR3 DNA: TGTGCCAGCAGCGTAAGCTTTAGCCCCCGGGGCGAGCAGTACTTC
J gene: TRBJ2-7
V gene: TRBV9
D gene: .
clone size: .

CDR3 protein: CAWSVTGGYTF
CDR3 DNA: TGTGCCTGGAGTGTCACCGGGGGCTACACCTTC
J gene: TRBJ1-2
V gene: TRBV30
D gene: .
clone size: .

CDR3 protein: CASRPGALNTEAFF
CDR3 DNA: TGTGCCAGCAGGCCAGGGGCCCTGAACACTGAAGCTTTCTTT
J gene: TRBJ1-1
V gene: TRBV11-2
D gene: .
clone size: .

CDR3 protein: CASRVTGQLYSPLHF
CDR3 DNA: TGCGCCAGCAGGGTGACGGGACAGCTTTATTCACCCCTCCACTTT
J gene: TRBJ1-6
V gene: TRBV5-1
D gene: TRBD1
clone size: few

CDR3 protein: CASSLAGSGVYTEAFF
CDR3 DNA: TGCGCCAGCAGCTTGGCCGGCTCGGGGGTGTACACTGAAGCTTTCTTT
J gene: TRBJ1-1
V gene: TRBV5-1
D gene: .
clone size: .

CDR3 protein: CASSYIGQGGEQYF
CDR3 DNA: TGTGCCAGCAGTTACATAGGACAGGGAGGCGAGCAGTACTTC
J gene: TRBJ2-7
V gene: TRBV6-5
D gene: TRBD1
clone size: .

CDR3 protein: CASTGNSGNTIYF
CDR3 DNA: TGTGCCAGCACAGGGAACTCTGGAAACACCATATATTTT
J gene: TRBJ1-3
V gene: TRBV6-5
D gene: .
clone size: few

CDR3 protein: CASRYATGGDGYTF
CDR3 DNA: TGTGCCAGCAGATACGCGACAGGGGGAGATGGCTACACCTTC
J gene: TRBJ1-2
V gene: TRBV2
D gene: TRBD1
clone size: .

CDR3 protein: CASSYSDREDEKLFF
CDR3 DNA: TGTGCCAGCAGTTACTCTGACAGGGAGGATGAAAAACTGTTTTTT
J gene: TRBJ1-4
V gene: TRBV6-5
D gene: TRBD1
clone size: .

CDR3 protein: CASSFVFGSGDNEQFF
CDR3 DNA: TGTGCCAGCAGCTTTGTCTTTGGGAGCGGGGACAATGAGCAGTTCTTC
J gene: TRBJ2-1
V gene: TRBV11-3
D gene: TRBD2
clone size: .

CDR3 protein: CASSPRRGGLYNEQFF
CDR3 DNA: TGTGCCAGCTCACCCCGGAGGGGGGGACTTTACAATGAGCAGTTCTTC
J gene: TRBJ2-1
V gene: TRBV18
D gene: .
clone size: .

CDR3 protein: CASSPSSYEQYF
CDR3 DNA: TGTGCCAGCAGCCCGAGCTCCTACGAGCAGTACTTC
J gene: TRBJ2-7
V gene: TRBV12-3/TRBV12-4
D gene: .
clone size: .

CDR3 protein: CASRKQPIYAGGTEAFF
CDR3 DNA: TGTGCCAGCAGGAAACAGCCCATCTATGCAGGGGGCACTGAAGCTTTCTTT
J gene: TRBJ1-1
V gene: TRBV27
D gene: TRBD1
clone size: .

CDR3 protein: CASSSGGFSGNTIYF
CDR3 DNA: TGCGCCAGCAGCTCGGGGGGGTTCTCTGGAAACACCATATATTTT
J gene: TRBJ1-3
V gene: TRBV5-1
D gene: .
clone size: .

CDR3 protein: CASSQDVRGYGYTF
CDR3 DNA: TGTGCCAGCAGCCAAGACGTCAGGGGGTATGGCTACACCTTC
J gene: TRBJ1-2
V gene: TRBV3-1/TRBV3-2
D gene: TRBD1
clone size: .

CDR3 protein: CASSLKDRGWTGELFF
CDR3 DNA: TGTGCCAGCAGCCTCAAGGACAGGGGCTGGACCGGGGAGCTGTTTTTT
J gene: TRBJ2-2
V gene: TRBV6-2/TRBV6-3
D gene: TRBD1
clone size: .

CDR3 protein: CASSPYRLATDTQYF
CDR3 DNA: TGTGCCAGCAGCCCTTACCGACTAGCCACAGATACGCAGTATTTT
J gene: TRBJ2-3
V gene: TRBV5-4
D gene: TRBD2
clone size: once

CDR3 protein: CASSIEDRANYGYTF
CDR3 DNA: TGTGCCAGTAGTATTGAAGACAGAGCTAACTATGGCTACACCTTC
J gene: TRBJ1-2
V gene: TRBV19
D gene: .
clone size: .

CDR3 protein: CASSTTGVNYGYTF
CDR3 DNA: TGTGCCAGCAGTACGACAGGGGTGAACTATGGCTACACCTTC
J gene: TRBJ1-2
V gene: TRBV6-2/TRBV6-3
D gene: TRBD1
clone size: few

CDR3 protein: CASSLAVGADYGYTF
CDR3 DNA: TGTGCCAGCAGCTTAGCGGTGGGGGCTGACTATGGCTACACCTTC
J gene: TRBJ1-2
V gene: TRBV7-2
D gene: .
clone size: .

CDR3 protein: CASSFTTAPLHF
CDR3 DNA: TGTGCCAGCAGCTTTACGACAGCACCCCTCCACTTT
J gene: TRBJ1-6
V gene: TRBV7-2
D gene: .
clone size: .

CDR3 protein: CASSEQGLDYEQYF
CDR3 DNA: TGTGCCAGCAGTGAACAGGGGCTTGACTACGAGCAGTACTTC
J gene: TRBJ2-7
V gene: TRBV2
D gene: .
clone size: few

CDR3 protein: CAIQGLGGNRETQYF
CDR3 DNA: TGTGCCATCCAGGGGTTGGGGGGGAACAGGGAGACCCAGTACTTC
J gene: TRBJ2-5
V gene: TRBV5-4
D gene: .
clone size: .

CDR3 protein: CASSTQLHNEQFF
CDR3 DNA: TGTGCCAGCAGCACCCAACTACACAATGAGCAGTTCTTC
J gene: TRBJ2-1
V gene: TRBV7-3
D gene: .
clone size: .

CDR3 protein: CASSVGAHNEQFF
CDR3 DNA: TGTGCCAGCAGCGTAGGGGCCCACAATGAGCAGTTCTTC
J gene: TRBJ2-1
V gene: TRBV9
D gene: .
clone size: .

CDR3 protein: CASSYRTGVAYGYTF
CDR3 DNA: TGTGCCAGCAGTTATCGGACAGGGGTGGCCTATGGCTACACCTTC
J gene: TRBJ1-2
V gene: TRBV6-5
D gene: TRBD1
clone size: .